The 13 T cell receptor beta chains reported below all come from one sample, sequenced in a study of cytomegalovirus exposure and HLA in healthy donors (TCRdb year 2017). The library relied on the immunoSEQ multiplex PCR assay. A mixture of 60 forward primers for TCR Vbeta segments and 13 reverse primers for TCR Jbeta segments was used in the multiplex PCR. TCRdb re-hosts the immuneACCESS table, in-frame sequences only. Its copies lack some clones; in the studies checked, an unresolved V gene accounts for under half of them, and the cause for the rest is not known. Recorded for this sample are 150,000 to 200,000 clones; more than 75% of them occurred a single time. Together, the top ten hold over 1.1% of the sample. Specimen: PBMCs. Source of these receptors: a male donor in good health and CMV-seronegative.

This clone was seen a handful of times. The chain employs TRBV30 and TRBJ2-5; D ambiguous. V was cut by 1 base and J by 4 bases, with 10 bases left in between. Germline CDR1 is GTSNPN and CDR2 is SVGIG (reference sequence). This CDR3 comprises 13 residues. In DNA form, the CDR3 reads TGTGCCTGGAGTGCCGCGTCACGAGAGACCCAGTACTTC. It is translated as CAWSAASRETQYF.

This clone was picked up one time. The chain recombines TRBV19 with TRBJ2-5; D possibly corresponds to TRBD1 (6 bases). Germline V lookup: CDR1 LNHDA, CDR2 SQIVND (reference sequence). Deletions cut 10 bases from V and 4 bases from J, with 19 bases between. The CDR3 loop spans 14 amino acids. CDR3 region: CATSLGAGVETQYF. In nucleotides, the CDR3 is TGTGCCACCTCCCTCGGGGCAGGGGTAGAGACCCAGTACTTC.

V is TRBV4-1 and J is TRBJ2-5; D not resolved. Germline V lookup: CDR1 MGHRA, CDR2 YSYEKL. The CDR3 is made up of 15 amino acids. Trimming took off 1 base at V and 5 bases at J, with 14 bases between the two ends. CDR3 DNA: TGCGCCAGCAGCCAAGCTACCTACGATCGGGAGACCCAGTACTTC. Protein: CASSQATYDRETQYF.

CDR3 residues: CASKQRETYGYTF. The CDR3 bases are TGTGCCAGCAAGCAAAGGGAGACCTATGGCTACACCTTC. The chain combines TRBV2 with TRBJ1-2; D is unclear. V gave up 7 bases and J gave up 4 bases, with 13 bases separating them. The CDR3 covers 13 residues. Germline CDR1 reads SNHLY; CDR2 reads FYNNEI.

The J gene is TRBJ2-7, the V gene TRBV7-9; 8 nucleotides agree with TRBD2. Trimming took 7 bases from V and 1 from J; bases not matched to a gene: 9. Germline V gene lookup returns CDR1 SEHNR and CDR2 FQNEAQ (reference sequence). There are 15 residues in the CDR3. CDR3 DNA sequence: TGTGCCAGCACCACAGAGGCGGGGGGATCCTACGAGCAGTACTTC. This encodes CASTTEAGGSYEQYF.

As to this clone: Germline and junction disagree at one end, which may indicate a read error. The identical CDR3 is also encoded by other nucleotide sequences in the sample. The chain joins TRBV29-1 to TRBJ1-2; the match to TRBD1 covers 7 bases. CDR1 and CDR2 from the germline V gene are SQVTM and ANQGSEA. This CDR3 has 15 amino acids. The CDR3 region is CSVSTLDRVNYGYTF. The DNA of the CDR3 is TGCAGCGTTTCAACCCTCGACAGGGTGAACTATGGATACACCTTC.

V usage is TRBV7-3 and J usage is TRBJ1-1, with 9 bases lining up with TRBD1. The V gene end was trimmed by 5 bases and the J gene end by 3 bases; junction bases not matched to a gene: 1. The CDR3 has 13 amino acids. Germline loops: CDR1 SGHTA, CDR2 FQGTGA. The CDR3 nucleotides are TGTGCCAGCAGCCGACAGGGGGACACTGAAGCTTTCTTT. Encoded protein: CASSRQGDTEAFF. Using reference TRBV7-3 and TRBJ1-1 for the parts outside the CDR3, the full variable domain is GAGVSQTPSNKVTEKGKYVELRCDPISGHTALYWYRQSLGQGPEFLIYFQGTGAADDSGLPNDRFFAVRPEGSVSTLKIQRTERGDSAVYLCASSRQGDTEAFFGQGTRLTVV.

This clone was seen a few times. V and J are TRBV5-4 and TRBJ1-3; D might be TRBD1 (6 bases). This CDR3 spans 14 amino acids. V lost 4 bases, J lost 3 bases, and 11 bases lay in between. Germline loops: CDR1 SGHNT, CDR2 YYREEE (reference sequence). As DNA, the CDR3 is TGTGCCAGCAGCCAACAGGGTAATGGAAACACCATATATTTT. Its translation: CASSQQGNGNTIYF. Supplemented by reference TRBV5-4 and TRBJ1-3, the full variable domain reads ETGVTQSPTHLIKTRGQQVTLRCSSQSGHNTVSWYQQALGQGPQFIFQYYREEENGRGNFPPRFSGLQFPNYSSELNVNALELDDSALYLCASSQQGNGNTIYFGEGSWLTVV.

The chain is built from TRBV28 and TRBJ2-2, with D possibly matching TRBD2 (6 bases). Germline assignment: CDR1 MDHEN and CDR2 SYDVKM. The ends were cut back, 1 base at V and 7 bases at J, with 16 bases in the middle. There are 16 residues in the CDR3. CDR3 amino acids: CASSLSTGVVVGELFF. The CDR3 nucleotides read TGTGCCAGCAGTTTATCCACGGGAGTTGTAGTCGGGGAGCTGTTTTTT.

The V and J genes are TRBV19 and TRBJ1-1; D remains unclear. The germline gives CDR1 LNHDA, CDR2 SQIVND (reference sequence). CDR3 size: 14 residues. Trimming took off 7 bases at V and 0 bases at J, with 12 bases between the two ends. CDR3 nucleotide sequence: TGTGCCAGTACCCGCCCCGACTTGAACACTGAAGCTTTCTTT. Protein product: CASTRPDLNTEAFF.

The chain uses TRBV5-4 and TRBJ1-1, with TRBD1 matching over 8 bases. Germline V CDR1 and CDR2: SGHNT, YYREEE (reference sequence). The CDR3 extends over 14 amino acids. J gave up 2 bases and V 4 bases, and 4 bases lay outside the gene matches. This CDR3 is CASSETGANTEAFF. In DNA form, the CDR3 reads TGTGCCAGCAGCGAGACAGGGGCCAACACTGAAGCTTTCTTT.

This chain connects TRBV15 to TRBJ2-1; 11 positions match TRBD2. The V and J ends lost 5 bases and 8 bases, in that order; junction bases with no gene match: 8. CDR3 length equals 15 residues. Germline CDR1 is LNHNV and CDR2 is YYDKDF (reference sequence). CDR3 nucleotide sequence: TGTGCCACCAGCGTTAGCGGGAGGGTAGTAGATGAGCAGTTCTTC. Its translation: CATSVSGRVVDEQFF.

The chain joins TRBV5-1 to TRBJ1-4; no clear D gene. The ends were cut back, 1 base at V and 6 bases at J, with 4 bases in the middle. Germline V gives CDR1 SGHRS, CDR2 YFSETQ. The CDR3 covers 12 residues. In DNA, the CDR3 is TGCGCCAGCAGCTTGACGGATGAAAAACTGTTTTTT. Translation: CASSLTDEKLFF.